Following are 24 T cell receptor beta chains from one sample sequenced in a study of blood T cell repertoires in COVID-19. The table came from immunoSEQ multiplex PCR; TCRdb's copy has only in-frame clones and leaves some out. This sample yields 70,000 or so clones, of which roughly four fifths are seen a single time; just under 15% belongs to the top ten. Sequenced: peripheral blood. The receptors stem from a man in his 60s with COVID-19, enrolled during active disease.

The CDR3 loop reads CASSIPLGLGNQPQHF. CDR3 coding DNA: TGTGCCAGTAGTATACCGTTGGGACTTGGCAATCAGCCCCAGCATTTT. The rearrangement uses TRBV19 and TRBJ1-5; tentative D call: TRBD1 (5 bases). The CDR3 has 16 amino acids. Germline CDR1 and CDR2: LNHDA and SQIVND (reference sequence). Trimming took off 2 bases at V and 2 bases at J, with 13 bases between the two ends. The full variable domain, rest sourced from reference TRBV19 and TRBJ1-5, is DGGITQSPKYLFRKEGQNVTLSCEQNLNHDAMYWYRQDPGQGLRLIYYSQIVNDFQKGDIAEGYSVSREKKESFPLTVTSAQKNPTAFYLCASSIPLGLGNQPQHFGDGTRLSIL.

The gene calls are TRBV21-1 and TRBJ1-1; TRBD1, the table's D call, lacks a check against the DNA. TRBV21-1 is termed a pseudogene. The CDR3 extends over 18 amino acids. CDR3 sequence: CASSKKGGTGSIFVEAFF. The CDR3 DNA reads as TGTGCCAGCAGCAAAAAGGGTGGCACAGGGAGTATTTTTGTAGAAGCTTTCTTT.

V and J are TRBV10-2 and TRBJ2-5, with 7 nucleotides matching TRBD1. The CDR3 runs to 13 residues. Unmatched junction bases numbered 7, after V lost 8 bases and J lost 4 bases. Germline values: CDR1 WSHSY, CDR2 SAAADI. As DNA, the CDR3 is TGCGCCAGCCATTACGGACAGGTAGAGACCCAGTACTTC. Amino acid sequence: CASHYGQVETQYF.

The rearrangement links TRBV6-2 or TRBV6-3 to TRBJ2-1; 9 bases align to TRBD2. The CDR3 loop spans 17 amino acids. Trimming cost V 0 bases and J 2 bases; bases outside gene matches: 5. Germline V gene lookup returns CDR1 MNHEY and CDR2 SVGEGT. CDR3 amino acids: CASSYSPPSGAYNEQFF. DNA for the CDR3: TGTGCCAGCAGTTACTCGCCCCCTAGCGGGGCCTACAATGAGCAGTTCTTC.

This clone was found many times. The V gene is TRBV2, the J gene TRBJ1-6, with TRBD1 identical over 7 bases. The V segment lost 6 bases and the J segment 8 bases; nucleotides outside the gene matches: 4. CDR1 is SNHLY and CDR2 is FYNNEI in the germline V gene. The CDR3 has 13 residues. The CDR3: CASRRQGYSPLHF. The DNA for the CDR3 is TGTGCCAGCAGGAGACAGGGATATTCACCCCTCCACTTT.

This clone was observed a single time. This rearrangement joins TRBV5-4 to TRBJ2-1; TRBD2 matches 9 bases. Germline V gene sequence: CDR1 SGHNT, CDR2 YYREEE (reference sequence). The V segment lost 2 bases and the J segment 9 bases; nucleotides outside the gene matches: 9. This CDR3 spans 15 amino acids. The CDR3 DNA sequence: TGTGCCAGCAGCTTTGAACTAGCGGGTTCAGGTGAGCAGTTCTTC. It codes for CASSFELAGSGEQFF.

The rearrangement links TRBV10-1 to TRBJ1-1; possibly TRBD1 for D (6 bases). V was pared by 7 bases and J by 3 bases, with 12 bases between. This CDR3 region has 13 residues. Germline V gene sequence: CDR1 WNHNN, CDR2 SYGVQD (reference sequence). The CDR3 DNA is TGCGCCAGCACCCCCAGGGGAGACACTGAAGCTTTCTTT. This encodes CASTPRGDTEAFF.

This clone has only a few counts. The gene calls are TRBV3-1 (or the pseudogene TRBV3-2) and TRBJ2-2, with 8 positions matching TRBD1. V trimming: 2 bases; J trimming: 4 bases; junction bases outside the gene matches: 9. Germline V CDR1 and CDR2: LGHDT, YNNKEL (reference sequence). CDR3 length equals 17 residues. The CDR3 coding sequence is TGTGCCAGCAGCCAACTCAGGGACAGGATAACCACCGGGGAGCTGTTTTTT. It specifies CASSQLRDRITTGELFF.

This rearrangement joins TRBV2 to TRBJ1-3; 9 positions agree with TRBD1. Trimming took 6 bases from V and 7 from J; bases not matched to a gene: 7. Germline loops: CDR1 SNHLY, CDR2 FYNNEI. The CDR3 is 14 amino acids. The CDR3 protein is CASRNRGLENTIYF. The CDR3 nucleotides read TGTGCCAGCAGGAACAGGGGGCTCGAGAACACCATATATTTT.

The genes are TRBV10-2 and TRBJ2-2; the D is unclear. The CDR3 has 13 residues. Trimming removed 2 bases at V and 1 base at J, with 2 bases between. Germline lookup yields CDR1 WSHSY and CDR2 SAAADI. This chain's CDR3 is CASSERNTGELFF. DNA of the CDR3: TGCGCCAGCAGTGAGCGGAACACCGGGGAGCTGTTTTTT.

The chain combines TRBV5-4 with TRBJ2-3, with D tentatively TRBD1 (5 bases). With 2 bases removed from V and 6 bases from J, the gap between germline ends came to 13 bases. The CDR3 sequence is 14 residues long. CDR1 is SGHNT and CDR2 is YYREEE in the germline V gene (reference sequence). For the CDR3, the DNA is TGTGCCAGCAGCTTTTCTGGGGCTCAGGATACGCAGTATTTT. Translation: CASSFSGAQDTQYF.

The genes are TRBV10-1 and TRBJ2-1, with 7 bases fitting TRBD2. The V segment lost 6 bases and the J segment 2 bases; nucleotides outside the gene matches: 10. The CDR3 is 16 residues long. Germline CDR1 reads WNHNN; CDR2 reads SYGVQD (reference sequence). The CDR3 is CASSARRLAAYNEQFF. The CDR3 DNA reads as TGCGCCAGCAGCGCTAGGCGACTAGCTGCCTACAATGAGCAGTTCTTC.

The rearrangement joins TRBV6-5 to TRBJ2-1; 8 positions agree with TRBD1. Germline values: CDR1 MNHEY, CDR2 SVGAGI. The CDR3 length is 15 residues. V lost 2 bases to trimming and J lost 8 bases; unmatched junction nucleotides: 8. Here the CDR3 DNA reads TGTGCCAGCAGTTACGGGCCAGGGGGCAGGGATGAGCAGTTCTTC. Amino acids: CASSYGPGGRDEQFF.

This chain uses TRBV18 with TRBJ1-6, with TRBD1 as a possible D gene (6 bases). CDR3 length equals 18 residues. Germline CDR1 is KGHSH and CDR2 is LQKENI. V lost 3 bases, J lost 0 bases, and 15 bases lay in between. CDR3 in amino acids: CASSPGQTGRSYNSPLHF. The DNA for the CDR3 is TGTGCCAGCTCACCTGGACAGACTGGACGCTCCTATAATTCACCCCTCCACTTT.

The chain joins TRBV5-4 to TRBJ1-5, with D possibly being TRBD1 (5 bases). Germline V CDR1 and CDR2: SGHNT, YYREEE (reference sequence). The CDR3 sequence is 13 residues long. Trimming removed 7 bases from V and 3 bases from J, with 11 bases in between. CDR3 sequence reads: CASSGGYNQPQHF. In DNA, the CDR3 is TGTGCCAGCTCGGGGGGGTACAATCAGCCCCAGCATTTT.

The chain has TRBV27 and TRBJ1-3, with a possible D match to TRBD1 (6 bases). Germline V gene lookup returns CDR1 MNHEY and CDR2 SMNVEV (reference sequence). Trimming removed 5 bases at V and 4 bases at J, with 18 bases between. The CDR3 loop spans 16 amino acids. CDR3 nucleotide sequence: TGTGCCAGCAGTCCGATCTCCGGGACACGGGGAAACACCATATATTTT. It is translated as CASSPISGTRGNTIYF.

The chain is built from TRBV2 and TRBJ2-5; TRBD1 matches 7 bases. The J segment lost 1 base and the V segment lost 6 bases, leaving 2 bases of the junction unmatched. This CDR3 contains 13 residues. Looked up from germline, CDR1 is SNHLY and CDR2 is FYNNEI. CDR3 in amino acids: CASSWDSQETQYF. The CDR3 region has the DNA TGTGCCAGCAGCTGGGACAGCCAAGAGACCCAGTACTTC.

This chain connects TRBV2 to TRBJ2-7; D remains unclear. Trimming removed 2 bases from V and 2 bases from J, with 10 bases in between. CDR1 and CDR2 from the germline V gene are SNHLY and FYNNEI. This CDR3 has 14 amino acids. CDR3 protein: CASSERIGTYEQYF. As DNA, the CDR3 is TGTGCCAGCAGTGAACGTATTGGCACCTACGAGCAGTACTTC.

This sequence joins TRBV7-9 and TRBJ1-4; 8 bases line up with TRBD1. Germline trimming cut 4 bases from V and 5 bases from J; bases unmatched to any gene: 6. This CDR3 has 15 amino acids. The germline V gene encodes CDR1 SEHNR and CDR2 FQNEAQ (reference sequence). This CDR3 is CASSYGQGTNEKLFF. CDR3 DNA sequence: TGTGCCAGCAGCTACGGACAGGGTACAAATGAAAAACTGTTTTTT.

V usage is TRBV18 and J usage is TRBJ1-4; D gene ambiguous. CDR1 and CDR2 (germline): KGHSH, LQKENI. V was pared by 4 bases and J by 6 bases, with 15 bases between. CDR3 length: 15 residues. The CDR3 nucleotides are TGTGCCAGCTCACTGGGGAGCGGCGGTGATGAAAAACTGTTTTTT. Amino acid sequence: CASSLGSGGDEKLFF.

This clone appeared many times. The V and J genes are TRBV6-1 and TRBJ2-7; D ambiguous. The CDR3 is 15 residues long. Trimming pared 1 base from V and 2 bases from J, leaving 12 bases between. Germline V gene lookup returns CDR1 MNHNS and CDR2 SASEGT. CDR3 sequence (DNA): TGTGCCAGCAGTGAAGGAGCATATTCTACCTACGAGCAGTACTTC. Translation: CASSEGAYSTYEQYF.

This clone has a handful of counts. In nucleotides, the CDR3 is TGTGCCAGCACCACCAGGGAGAACACTGAAGCTTTCTTT. It translates to CASTTRENTEAFF. The J gene is TRBJ1-1, the V gene TRBV2, with D maybe TRBD1 (5 bases). The ends were cut back, 7 bases at V and 1 base at J, with 10 bases in the middle. This CDR3 has 13 residues. Germline CDR1 reads SNHLY; CDR2 reads FYNNEI. Based on the CDR3 plus reference TRBV2 and TRBJ1-1, the full variable domain is EPEVTQTPSHQVTQMGQEVILRCVPISNHLYFYWYRQILGQKVEFLVSFYNNEISEKSEIFDDQFSVERPDGSNFTLKIRSTKLEDSAMYFCASTTRENTEAFFGQGTRLTVV.

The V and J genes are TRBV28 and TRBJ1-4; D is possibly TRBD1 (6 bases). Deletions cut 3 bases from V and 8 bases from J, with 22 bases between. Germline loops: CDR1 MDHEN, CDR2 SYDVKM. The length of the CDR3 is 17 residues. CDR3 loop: CASSLPGGGAVGEKLFF. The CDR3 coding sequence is TGTGCCAGCAGTTTGCCGGGAGGGGGTGCAGTAGGAGAAAAACTGTTTTTT. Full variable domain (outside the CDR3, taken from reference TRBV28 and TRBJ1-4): DVKVTQSSRYLVKRTGEKVFLECVQDMDHENMFWYRQDPGLGLRLIYFSYDVKMKEKGDIPEGYSVSREKKERFSLILESASTNQTSMYLCASSLPGGGAVGEKLFFGSGTQLSVL.

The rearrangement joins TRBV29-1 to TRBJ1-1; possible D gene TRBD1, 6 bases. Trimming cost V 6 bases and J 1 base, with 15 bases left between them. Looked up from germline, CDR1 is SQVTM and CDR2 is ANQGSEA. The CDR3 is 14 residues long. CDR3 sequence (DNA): TGCAGCGTGGATGCCCAGGGGTGGAACACTGAAGCTTTCTTT. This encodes CSVDAQGWNTEAFF.